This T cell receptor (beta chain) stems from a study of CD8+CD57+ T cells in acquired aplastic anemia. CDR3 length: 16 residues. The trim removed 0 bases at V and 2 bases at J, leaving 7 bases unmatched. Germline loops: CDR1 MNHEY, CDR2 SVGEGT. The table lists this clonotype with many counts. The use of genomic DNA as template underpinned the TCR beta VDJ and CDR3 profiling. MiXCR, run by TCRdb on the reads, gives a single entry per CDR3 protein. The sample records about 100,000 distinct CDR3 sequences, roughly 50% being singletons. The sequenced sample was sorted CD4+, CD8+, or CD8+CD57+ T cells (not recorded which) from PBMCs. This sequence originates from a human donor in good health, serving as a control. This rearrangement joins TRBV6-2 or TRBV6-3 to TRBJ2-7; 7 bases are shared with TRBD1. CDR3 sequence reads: CASSYSRTGKTYEQYF. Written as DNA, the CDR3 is TGTGCCAGCAGTTACTCGAGGACAGGCAAAACCTACGAGCAGTACTTC.